The subject of this entry is one T cell receptor (beta chain). The germline CDR1 and CDR2 sequences are SGHNT and YYREEE (reference sequence). With 3 bases removed from V and 4 bases from J, the gap between germline ends came to 12 bases. The length of the CDR3 is 14 residues. This entry is derived from a study of blood T cells in healthy people across ages. Together with a sample-barcoded 5' primer, a J-beta primer mix was included in a second PCR lasting about 7 to 11 cycles. A template-switch adaptor that had 12 random nucleotides put a tag on each cDNA molecule. TCRdb redid the calling of the 5' RACE reads with MiXCR, one entry per CDR3 protein. The sample holds some 1.5 million distinct CDR3 sequences; 25% to 30% are singletons and the top ten take 7.7%. The authors drew 7.5 to 10 milliliters of peripheral blood from each donor.

This TCR came from a woman under 40 in good health. The sequenced sample consisted of blood. The V and J genes are TRBV5-4 and TRBJ2-3, with TRBD2 as a possible D gene (6 bases). CDR3 sequence (DNA): TGTGCCAGCAGCTCTCGGGGGAGCCCAGATACGCAGTATTTT. Protein: CASSSRGSPDTQYF.